Listed below are T cell receptor beta chains from one sample, sequenced in a study of OX40 agonist ivuxolimab in advanced cancers. Sequencing was performed with immunoSEQ multiplex PCR; in TCRdb, only in-frame clones are kept and a portion is missing. This sample has about 58,000 clones, with 70% to 90% found just once. The source material was CD4+ or CD8+ T cells sorted from blood, sampled in a trial of the OX40 agonist ivuxolimab. These receptors all come from an adult with an advanced solid tumor such as melanoma, head and neck, liver or kidney cancer. The CDR3 runs from the conserved cysteine through the conserved F or W. D genes are given only for firm matches. Only part of the rows carry a size: once, few, many, or a class if the clone is expanded.

d_gene: TRBD2; abundance: .; v_gene: TRBV6-1; j_gene: TRBJ2-7; CDR3aa: CASPDGRGSYEQYF; CDR3nt: TGTGCCAGCCCTGACGGGCGGGGGTCCTACGAGCAGTACTTC
d_gene: .; abundance: .; v_gene: TRBV7-2; j_gene: TRBJ1-2; CDR3aa: CASSPNTLSFGYGYTF; CDR3nt: TGTGCCAGCAGCCCAAATACACTATCCTTCGGCTATGGCTACACCTTC
d_gene: .; abundance: .; v_gene: TRBV29-1; j_gene: TRBJ1-4; CDR3aa: CSVAGQAYEKLFF; CDR3nt: TGCAGCGTAGCCGGGCAAGCGTATGAAAAACTGTTTTTT
d_gene: .; abundance: .; v_gene: TRBV10-1; j_gene: TRBJ2-1; CDR3aa: CASSRRVNEQFF; CDR3nt: TGCGCCAGCTCCCGAAGGGTGAATGAGCAGTTCTTC
d_gene: .; abundance: .; v_gene: TRBV5-6; j_gene: TRBJ2-3; CDR3aa: CASEKLTTGIQYF; CDR3nt: TGTGCCAGCGAGAAGCTTACAACAGGGATTCAGTATTTT
d_gene: .; abundance: .; v_gene: TRBV13; j_gene: TRBJ1-1; CDR3aa: CASSYGTDGAFF; CDR3nt: TGTGCCAGCAGCTACGGGACGGATGGAGCTTTCTTT
d_gene: .; abundance: .; v_gene: TRBV30; j_gene: TRBJ1-2; CDR3aa: CAWSVSSGYTF; CDR3nt: TGTGCCTGGAGTGTTTCAAGCGGCTACACCTTC
d_gene: .; abundance: .; v_gene: TRBV4-3; j_gene: TRBJ1-4; CDR3aa: CASSQVTAGVAKLFF; CDR3nt: TGCGCCAGCAGCCAAGTGACGGCAGGGGTCGCAAAACTGTTTTTT
d_gene: TRBD1; abundance: .; v_gene: TRBV28; j_gene: TRBJ2-7; CDR3aa: CASSYIITMGQGAYEQYF; CDR3nt: TGTGCCAGCAGTTACATCATAACTATGGGACAGGGGGCCTACGAGCAGTACTTC
d_gene: .; abundance: .; v_gene: TRBV28; j_gene: TRBJ2-7; CDR3aa: CASSFQAMGLYEQYF; CDR3nt: TGTGCCAGCAGTTTTCAGGCTATGGGTCTCTACGAGCAGTACTTC
d_gene: .; abundance: .; v_gene: TRBV18; j_gene: TRBJ2-3; CDR3aa: CASSPRANNSADTQYF; CDR3nt: TGTGCCAGCTCACCACGGGCTAACAACAGCGCCGATACGCAGTATTTT
d_gene: TRBD2; abundance: .; v_gene: TRBV7-7; j_gene: TRBJ2-5; CDR3aa: CASSLGSGGGETQYF; CDR3nt: TGTGCTAGCAGCTTAGGTAGCGGGGGAGGAGAGACCCAGTACTTC
d_gene: .; abundance: .; v_gene: TRBV18; j_gene: TRBJ1-3; CDR3aa: CASSFQSSGNTIYF; CDR3nt: TGTGCCAGCTCATTTCAGAGCTCTGGAAACACCATATATTTT
d_gene: .; abundance: .; v_gene: TRBV7-2; j_gene: TRBJ1-2; CDR3aa: CASSLSGINYGYTF; CDR3nt: TGTGCCAGCAGCTTAAGTGGGATTAACTATGGCTACACCTTC
d_gene: .; abundance: .; v_gene: TRBV5-1; j_gene: TRBJ1-4; CDR3aa: CASSWEGTNEKLFF; CDR3nt: TGCGCCAGCAGCTGGGAGGGGACTAATGAAAAACTGTTTTTT
d_gene: TRBD2; abundance: .; v_gene: TRBV4-3; j_gene: TRBJ2-1; CDR3aa: CASSREGSGTSGGSSYNEQFF; CDR3nt: TGCGCCAGCAGCCGCGAAGGCTCCGGGACTAGCGGGGGCAGCTCCTACAATGAGCAGTTCTTC
d_gene: TRBD1; abundance: .; v_gene: TRBV9; j_gene: TRBJ2-1; CDR3aa: CASSVAGQGFREQFF; CDR3nt: TGTGCCAGCAGCGTAGCAGGACAGGGGTTTCGGGAGCAGTTCTTC
d_gene: .; abundance: .; v_gene: TRBV29-1; j_gene: TRBJ1-1; CDR3aa: CSVGWGTNTEAFF; CDR3nt: TGCAGCGTTGGATGGGGAACGAACACTGAAGCTTTCTTT
d_gene: .; abundance: .; v_gene: TRBV28; j_gene: TRBJ2-1; CDR3aa: CATLGGDNSYNEQFF; CDR3nt: TGTGCCACGCTAGGGGGAGACAACTCCTACAATGAGCAGTTCTTC
d_gene: TRBD1; abundance: .; v_gene: TRBV2; j_gene: TRBJ2-2; CDR3aa: CAGRQGEGTGELFF; CDR3nt: TGTGCCGGAAGACAGGGAGAGGGGACCGGGGAGCTGTTTTTT
d_gene: .; abundance: .; v_gene: TRBV11-3; j_gene: TRBJ1-5; CDR3aa: CASSLGPREPQHF; CDR3nt: TGTGCCAGCAGCCTGGGACCGCGCGAGCCCCAGCATTTT
d_gene: .; abundance: .; v_gene: TRBV7-8; j_gene: TRBJ2-2; CDR3aa: CASSESGPNTGELFF; CDR3nt: TGTGCCAGCAGCGAAAGCGGGCCGAACACCGGGGAGCTGTTTTTT
d_gene: TRBD2; abundance: .; v_gene: TRBV5-1; j_gene: TRBJ2-2; CDR3aa: CASSLYSSGENTGELFF; CDR3nt: TGCGCCAGCAGCCTATATTCTAGCGGGGAAAACACCGGGGAGCTGTTTTTT
d_gene: .; abundance: once; v_gene: TRBV7-2; j_gene: TRBJ2-1; CDR3aa: CASSLRTDLLYNEQFF; CDR3nt: TGTGCCAGCAGCTTACGGACAGATTTACTCTACAATGAGCAGTTCTTC
d_gene: TRBD1; abundance: .; v_gene: TRBV18; j_gene: TRBJ2-7; CDR3aa: CASSPPGTALSYEQYF; CDR3nt: TGTGCCAGCTCACCACCGGGGACAGCCCTCTCCTACGAGCAGTACTTC
d_gene: .; abundance: few; v_gene: TRBV5-8; j_gene: TRBJ2-1; CDR3aa: CASSLGSWRLAAYNEQFF; CDR3nt: TGTGCCAGCAGCTTGGGTTCCTGGAGATTGGCCGCATACAATGAGCAGTTCTTC
d_gene: .; abundance: .; v_gene: TRBV15; j_gene: TRBJ2-5; CDR3aa: CATSRPGQSIETQYF; CDR3nt: TGTGCCACCAGCAGGCCGGGACAAAGTATCGAGACCCAGTACTTC
d_gene: .; abundance: .; v_gene: TRBV7-2; j_gene: TRBJ1-3; CDR3aa: CASSLSGSENTIYF; CDR3nt: TGTGCCAGCAGCTTGTCCGGGTCCGAAAACACCATATATTTT
d_gene: TRBD1; abundance: .; v_gene: TRBV29-1; j_gene: TRBJ1-1; CDR3aa: CSVTGDNTEAFF; CDR3nt: TGCAGCGTGACAGGGGATAACACTGAAGCTTTCTTT
d_gene: .; abundance: .; v_gene: TRBV30; j_gene: TRBJ1-4; CDR3aa: CAWRPYVRSEKLFF; CDR3nt: TGTGCCTGGAGACCCTACGTAAGGAGTGAAAAACTGTTTTTT